This TCR beta chain was observed in a study of blood T cell repertoires in COVID-19. The assay was immunoSEQ multiplex PCR, and TCRdb's table has in-frame clones only and misses some. The table has 140,000 to 150,000 clones, 85% to 90% seen once. Sample: peripheral blood. This TCR derives from a human donor in a cohort sampled during active COVID-19.

In DNA form, the CDR3 reads TGTGCCAGCAGTTTGCTCCAGGGAGGTAATGGCTACACCTTC. It codes for CASSLLQGGNGYTF. V is TRBV27 and J is TRBJ1-2; tentatively, D is TRBD1 (5 bases). V was cut by 3 bases and J by 6 bases, with 14 bases left in between. CDR1 is MNHEY and CDR2 is SMNVEV in the germline V gene (reference sequence). The CDR3 length is 14 residues.